Sequencing of this T cell receptor (beta chain) was carried out in a study of T cells expressing NK-cell markers (dated by TCRdb to between 2020 and 2021). In terms of the full investigation: About eight donors provided sorted CD3+CD56+NKG2C+, CD3+CD56+NKG2C- and CD3+CD56-NKG2C+ T-cell subsets, whose TCR beta-chain repertoires were profiled. All eight donors whose samples were sequenced were randomly selected healthy volunteers, three of them men and five women. Sequencing of the libraries produced 2 x 150 bp reads on Illumina HiSeq 2000/2500, MiSeq or NextSeq. Of the eight sequenced donors, seven were found to be HCMV-seropositive and one was found to be HCMV-seronegative.

A word on this clonotype: Its binding antigen is unknown.

The sample was run on an Illumina HiSeq 2000. 5'RACE template switching, by which a universal primer site and unique molecular identifiers were added, was used to make TCR beta cDNA libraries. cDNA synthesis was primed from the TCR beta constant segment and was followed by two successive PCR amplification steps. Concerning the study's data processing: MIGEC was used to demultiplex reads and group reads by UMI, and MiTCR was used to assemble and quantify clonotypes. To remove erroneous sequences, TCR cDNA sequences were retained only when supported by two or more reads. Downstream repertoire analysis used the tcR package, and clonotypes were matched across fractions by CDR3 nucleotide sequence plus V segment. VDJmatch was used to annotate antigen specificity against VDJdb, with one amino acid substitution allowed in CDR3. TCRdb reprocessed the reads and assigns one entry to each CDR3 protein sequence, leaving out DNA. None of the V and J calls come from the authors' own analysis; TCRdb made them. The sample table includes over 150,000 distinct CDR3 sequences. Approximately 35% of the sample belongs to the ten largest clones.

Study-wide conclusions, independent of this receptor: Whether the expanded NKG2C-expressing T cell clones were specific for HCMV antigens remained unclear. Those dominant clonotypes were again the most abundant among CD3+CD56-NKG2C+ cells in several donors, at about 28.3-60.1%. In six or seven donors, the dominant CD3+CD56+NKG2C+ clonotypes ranked among the top 10 CD8+ clonotypes, making up about 1.0-7.5% of CD8+ T cells.

To determine HCMV serostatus, a commercial ELISA kit was used to detect HCMV-specific IgG in serum. Peripheral blood mononuclear cells were isolated from blood by Ficoll density gradient centrifugation. The CDR3 covers 13 residues, taking in both the cysteine and the phenylalanine. The DNA sequence is not available. CDR1 and CDR2, looked up from the germline V gene, are MGHRA and YSYEKL. Specimen: blood T cells: a sorted CD56 or NKG2C T cell subset, CD4+ or CD8+ T cells, or bulk PBMC T cells (not recorded which). This chain is built from TRBV4-1 and TRBJ1-5; checking the TCRdb D call of TRBD1 is not possible without DNA. This sequence originates from a woman between 45 and 60 years old in good health. Donor details come from another sample of the same person, matched by shared clones. For the CDR3, the sequence is CASSQEGDQPQHF.